This T cell receptor beta chain stems from a study of early T cells in non-severe SARS-CoV-2 infection. About the study: Sequencing targeted bulk RNA from unsorted whole blood, leaving chains unpaired. Study observations and caveats: Anti-spike CD8 specificities were favored by VDJdb matching, whose results missed private and CD4 specificities.

Note on this clonotype: Antigen unknown.

Separate cDNA molecules each had unique molecular identifiers attached to them. One entry per CDR3 protein results from TCRdb running MiXCR on the 5' RACE reads. The table lists 68,000 or so distinct CDR3 sequences, 12% of them singletons. Trimming removed 6 bases from V and 3 bases from J, with 12 bases in between. Germline V lookup: CDR1 SQVTM, CDR2 ANQGSEA. This CDR3 has 13 amino acids. Sequenced sample: whole blood. This clonotype originated in an adult who was a healthcare worker with PCR-confirmed SARS-CoV-2 infection or an uninfected control (not recorded which). The chain couples TRBV29-1 to TRBJ2-4; unclear D gene. For the CDR3, the DNA is TGCAGCGTCCACCCCTGGGGCAAAAACATTCAGTACTTC. It yields the protein CSVHPWGKNIQYF.